This TCR beta chain derives from a study of blood T cell repertoires in COVID-19 (dated by TCRdb to about 2020). For the study in its entirety: Collaborator samples came from the United States, Italy and Spain and covered acute and convalescent phases of COVID-19. Sample metadata almost always included a de-identified subject ID, COVID-19 status, age in years and sex. Deeply sampled blood TCRbeta repertoires from subjects exposed to, actively infected with, or recovered from COVID-19 were included in the dataset. HLA class I and class II types, where available, came from metadata supplied by the sample provider rather than from assay-based typing. The samples were drawn from two sources: the first 160 participants of the ongoing ImmuneRACE study, and 1,254 subjects contributed by 6 global collaborators. The prospective study material was composed of cDNA or gDNA derived from T cells, B-cell-depleted T cells, or PBMCs. The repertoires were released in a freely available public database meant as a resource for research on the immune response to SARS-CoV-2.

Enrolling through a virtual design, the prospective study's participants ranged in age from roughly 18 to 89 years and lived across 24 United States geographic areas. To assign participants to cohorts, the prospective study relied on clinical history that participants themselves reported in a screening survey and a study questionnaire. Exposed participants had been in contact, within 2 weeks of entering the study, with a person who had a PCR-confirmed or clinician-diagnosed case of COVID-19. Mobile phlebotomists in the prospective study collected whole blood, serum and a nasopharyngeal or oropharyngeal swab from every participant. Additional blood draws and questionnaires over a 2-month period could optionally be provided by prospective study participants. Blood samples from the prospective study were shipped frozen or at room temperature prior to DNA extraction. The immunoSEQ Assay, a bias-controlled multiplex PCR, was used to amplify TCRbeta CDR3 regions from genomic DNA. Per the authors' processing: The number of nucleated cells in each sample was estimated by amplification of reference gene primers within the assay. Sequence reads were collapsed and filtered to measure the absolute abundance of every unique TCRbeta CDR3 rearrangement. For each sample, productive Simpson clonality was calculated by taking the square root of Simpson's diversity index across productive rearrangements. TCRdb obtained this table from immuneACCESS and retained in-frame rearrangements with V and J assigned. These tables miss some clones; where compared with another copy, unresolved V genes account for less than half of the shortfall, and the remainder is unexplained. From that table come the V and J calls and clone size; the DNA was used to work out D and trimming. This sample gives almost 350,000 clones in total; approximately 91% of them show up just once. The ten largest make up approximately 1% of the sample.

Summary of the overall study and its limitations: The amount of clinical and demographic metadata varied by source and participant and was provided uncurated.

As regards this clone: Its antigen remains unidentified. No per-base quality is available; no much larger clone lies one base away.

Counted from cysteine to phenylalanine, this CDR3 has 16 amino acids. The sequence is cut down to CDR3 DNA, 48 bases in frame from base 1. According to the germline V gene, CDR1 reads MDHEN and CDR2 reads SYDVKM. Germline trimming amounts to 4 bases on V and 4 bases on J, with 11 as the count of junction bases outside the gene matches. Here the chain combines TRBV28 and TRBJ2-7, and 9 junction bases match TRBD2. Sequenced: PBMCs or T cells enriched from blood (not recorded which). The clonotype comes from a woman in her 30s who had been exposed to COVID-19. The CDR3 sequence is CASSSPHSGRGYEQYF. The nucleotide sequence is given as TGTGCCAGCAGTTCACCCCATAGCGGGAGAGGGTACGAGCAGTACTTC.